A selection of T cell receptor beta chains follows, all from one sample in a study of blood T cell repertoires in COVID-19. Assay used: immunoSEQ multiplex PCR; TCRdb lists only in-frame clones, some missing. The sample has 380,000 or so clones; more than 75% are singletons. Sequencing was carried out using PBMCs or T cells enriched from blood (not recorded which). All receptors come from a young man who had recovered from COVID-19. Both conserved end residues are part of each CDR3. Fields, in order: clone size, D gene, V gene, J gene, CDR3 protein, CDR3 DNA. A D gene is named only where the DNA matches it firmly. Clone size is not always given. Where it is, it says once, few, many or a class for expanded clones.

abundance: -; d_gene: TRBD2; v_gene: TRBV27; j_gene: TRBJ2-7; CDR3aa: CASSLYGGKISYEQYF; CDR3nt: TGTGCCAGCAGTTTATACGGGGGGAAAATCTCCTACGAGCAGTACTTC
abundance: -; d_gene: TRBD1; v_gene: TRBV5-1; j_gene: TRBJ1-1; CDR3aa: CASSLAVGTDGKAFF; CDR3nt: TGCGCCAGCAGCTTGGCAGTAGGGACAGACGGGAAAGCTTTCTTT
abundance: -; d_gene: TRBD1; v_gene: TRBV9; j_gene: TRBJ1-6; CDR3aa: CASSAGQGINSPLHF; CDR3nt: TGTGCCAGCAGCGCCGGACAGGGAATAAATTCACCCCTCCACTTT
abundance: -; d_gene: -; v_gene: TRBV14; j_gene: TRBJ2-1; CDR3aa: CASSPGQNYNEQFF; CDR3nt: TGTGCCAGCAGCCCTGGACAGAACTACAATGAGCAGTTCTTC
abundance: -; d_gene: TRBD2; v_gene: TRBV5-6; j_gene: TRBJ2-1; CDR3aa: CASSLGERGGQFF; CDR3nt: TGTGCCAGCAGCTTGGGGGAGCGGGGCGGGCAGTTCTTC
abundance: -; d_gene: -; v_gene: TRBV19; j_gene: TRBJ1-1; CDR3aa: CASSIHPWRRDTEAFF; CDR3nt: TGTGCCAGTAGTATCCACCCTTGGAGGCGAGACACTGAAGCTTTCTTT
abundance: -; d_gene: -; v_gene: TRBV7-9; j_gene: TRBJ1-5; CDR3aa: CASSLAETEDQPQHF; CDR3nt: TGTGCCAGCAGCTTAGCCGAGACAGAAGATCAGCCCCAGCATTTT
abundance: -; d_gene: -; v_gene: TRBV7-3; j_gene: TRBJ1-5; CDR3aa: CASSLIPRDFCSNQPQHF; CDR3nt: TGTGCCAGCAGCTTAATTCCGCGGGACTTTTGTAGCAATCAGCCCCAGCATTTT
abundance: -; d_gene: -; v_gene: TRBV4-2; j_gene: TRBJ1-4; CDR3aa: CASSQDGRGINEKLFF; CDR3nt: TGTGCCAGCAGCCAAGACGGTAGAGGGATTAATGAAAAACTGTTTTTT
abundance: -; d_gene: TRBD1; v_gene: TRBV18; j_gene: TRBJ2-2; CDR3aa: CASSPEGGGTGELFF; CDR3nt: TGTGCCAGCTCACCGGAAGGGGGCGGCACCGGGGAGCTGTTTTTT
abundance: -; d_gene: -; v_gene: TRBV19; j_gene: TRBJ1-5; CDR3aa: CASSIDLLSPQHF; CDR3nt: TGTGCCAGTAGTATAGATCTTCTTTCGCCCCAGCATTTT
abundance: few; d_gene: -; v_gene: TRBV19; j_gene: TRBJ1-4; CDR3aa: CASSPRVITIATNEKLFF; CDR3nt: TGTGCCAGTAGTCCGCGGGTCATCACAATTGCAACTAATGAAAAACTGTTTTTT
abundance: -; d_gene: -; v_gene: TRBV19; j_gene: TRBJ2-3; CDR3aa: CASSGGGGTPITDTQYF; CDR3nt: TGTGCCAGTAGTGGGGGAGGGGGGACACCAATTACAGATACGCAGTATTTT
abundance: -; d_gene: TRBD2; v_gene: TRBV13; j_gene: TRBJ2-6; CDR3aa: CASSVRAGGAGANVLTF; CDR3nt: TGTGCCAGCAGCGTTCGGGCGGGGGGAGCTGGGGCCAACGTCCTGACTTTC
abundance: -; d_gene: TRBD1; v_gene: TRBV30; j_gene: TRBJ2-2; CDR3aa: CAWKEGQVNTGELFF; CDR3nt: TGTGCCTGGAAGGAAGGACAGGTGAACACCGGGGAGCTGTTTTTT
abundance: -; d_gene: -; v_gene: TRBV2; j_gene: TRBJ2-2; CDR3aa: CASRYGTNTGELFF; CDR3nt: TGTGCCAGCAGGTACGGGACGAACACCGGGGAGCTGTTTTTT
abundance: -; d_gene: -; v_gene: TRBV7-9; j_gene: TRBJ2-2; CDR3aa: CASSLATSTGELFF; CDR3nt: TGTGCCAGCAGCTTAGCAACTAGCACCGGGGAGCTGTTTTTT
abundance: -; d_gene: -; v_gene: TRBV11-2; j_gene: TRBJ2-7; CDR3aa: CASSLAPNAIRSYEQYF; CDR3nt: TGTGCCAGCAGCTTAGCCCCCAACGCGATTCGGAGCTACGAGCAGTACTTC
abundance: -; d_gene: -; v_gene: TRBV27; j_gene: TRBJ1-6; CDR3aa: CASRAGQYNSPLHF; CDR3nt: TGTGCCAGCAGGGCAGGACAGTATAATTCACCCCTCCACTTT
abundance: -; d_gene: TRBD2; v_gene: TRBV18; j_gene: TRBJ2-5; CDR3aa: CASSRGLAGVETQYF; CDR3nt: TGTGCCAGCTCACGCGGACTAGCGGGGGTAGAGACCCAGTACTTC
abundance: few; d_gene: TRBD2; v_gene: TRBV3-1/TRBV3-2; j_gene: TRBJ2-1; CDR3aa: CASSPVAGGPGPQFF; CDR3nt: TGTGCCAGCAGCCCTGTAGCGGGGGGGCCGGGCCCCCAGTTCTTC
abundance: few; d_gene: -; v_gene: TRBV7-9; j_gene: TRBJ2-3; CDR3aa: CASSSTDTQYF; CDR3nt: TGTGCCAGCAGCTCAACAGATACGCAGTATTTT
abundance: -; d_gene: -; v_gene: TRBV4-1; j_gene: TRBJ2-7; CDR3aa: CASSQVMLGANSYEQYF; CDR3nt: TGCGCCAGCAGCCAAGTAATGTTGGGGGCCAACTCCTACGAGCAGTACTTC
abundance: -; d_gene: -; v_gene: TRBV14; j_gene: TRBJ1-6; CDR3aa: CASSQSRSSPLHF; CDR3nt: TGTGCCAGCAGCCAAAGTAGAAGTTCACCCCTCCACTTT
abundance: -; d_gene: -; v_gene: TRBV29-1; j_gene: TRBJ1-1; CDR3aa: CSVEDGRVAFF; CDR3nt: TGCAGCGTTGAAGATGGGAGGGTGGCTTTCTTT
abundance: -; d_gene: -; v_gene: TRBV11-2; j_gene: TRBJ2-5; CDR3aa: CASSFPRVSREPRETQYF; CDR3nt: TGTGCCAGCAGCTTCCCTAGAGTCTCCCGGGAGCCCAGGGAGACCCAGTACTTC
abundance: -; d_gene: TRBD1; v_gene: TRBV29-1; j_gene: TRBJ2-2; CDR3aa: CSVGQGYTGELFF; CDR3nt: TGCAGCGTTGGACAGGGCTACACCGGGGAGCTGTTTTTT
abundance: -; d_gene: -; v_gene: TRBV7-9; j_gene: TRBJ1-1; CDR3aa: CASSLGSGTEAFF; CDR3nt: TGTGCCAGCAGCTTAGGGTCCGGCACTGAAGCTTTCTTT
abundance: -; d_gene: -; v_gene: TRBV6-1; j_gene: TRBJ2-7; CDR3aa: CASSTHQGGSYEQYF; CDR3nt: TGTGCCAGCAGTACCCATCAGGGAGGTTCCTACGAGCAGTACTTC
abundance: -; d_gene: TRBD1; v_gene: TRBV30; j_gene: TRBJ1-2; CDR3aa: CAWSVGGGGGYGYTF; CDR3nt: TGTGCCTGGAGTGTTGGAGGGGGCGGAGGGTATGGCTACACCTTC
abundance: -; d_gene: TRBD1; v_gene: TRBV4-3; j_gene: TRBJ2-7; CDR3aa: CASSSGTGSYEQYF; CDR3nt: TGCGCCAGCAGCTCTGGGACAGGGTCGTACGAGCAGTACTTC
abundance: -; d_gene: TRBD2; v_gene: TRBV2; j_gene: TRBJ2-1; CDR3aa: CASSSWGTSGVGDEQFF; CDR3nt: TGTGCCAGCAGTTCCTGGGGGACTAGCGGGGTGGGGGATGAGCAGTTCTTC
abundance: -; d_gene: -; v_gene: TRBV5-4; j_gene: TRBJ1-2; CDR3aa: CASSLAGGSANYGYTF; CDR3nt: TGTGCCAGCAGCTTGGCGGGGGGCAGCGCTAACTATGGCTACACCTTC
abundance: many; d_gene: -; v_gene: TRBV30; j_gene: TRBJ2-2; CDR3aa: CAWSYGQPTGELFF; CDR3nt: TGTGCCTGGAGTTATGGACAGCCAACCGGGGAGCTGTTTTTT
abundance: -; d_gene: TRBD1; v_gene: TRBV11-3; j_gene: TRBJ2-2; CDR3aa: CASSPDRVNTGELFF; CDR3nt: TGTGCCAGCAGCCCCGACAGGGTAAACACCGGGGAGCTGTTTTTT
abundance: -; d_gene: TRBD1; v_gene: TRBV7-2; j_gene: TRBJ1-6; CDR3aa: CASSPRAGGSYNSPLHF; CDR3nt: TGTGCCAGCAGCCCTCGGGCAGGGGGATCCTATAATTCACCCCTCCACTTT
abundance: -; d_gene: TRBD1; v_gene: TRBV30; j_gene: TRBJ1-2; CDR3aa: CAWSQDRGRFYGYTF; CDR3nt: TGTGCCTGGAGTCAAGACAGGGGGCGCTTTTATGGCTACACCTTC
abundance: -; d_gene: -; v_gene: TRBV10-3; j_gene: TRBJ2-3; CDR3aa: CAIWEPGPDTQYF; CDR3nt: TGTGCCATCTGGGAGCCGGGTCCAGATACGCAGTATTTT
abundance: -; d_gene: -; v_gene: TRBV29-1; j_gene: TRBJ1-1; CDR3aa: CSVEGGPRSTEAFF; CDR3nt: TGCAGCGTTGAGGGAGGACCCCGGAGCACTGAAGCTTTCTTT
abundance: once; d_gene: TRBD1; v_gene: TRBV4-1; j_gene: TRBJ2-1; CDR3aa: CASSLRQGASEQFF; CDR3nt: TGCGCCAGCAGCCTAAGACAGGGGGCAAGTGAGCAGTTCTTC
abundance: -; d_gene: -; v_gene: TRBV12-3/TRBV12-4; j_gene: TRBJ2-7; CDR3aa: CASRAGKHYEQYF; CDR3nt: TGTGCCAGCAGAGCCGGGAAGCACTACGAGCAGTACTTC
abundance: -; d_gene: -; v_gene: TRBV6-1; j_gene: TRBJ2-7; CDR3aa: CASSEIALSSYEQYF; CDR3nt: TGTGCCAGCAGTGAAATAGCTCTGAGCTCCTACGAGCAGTACTTC
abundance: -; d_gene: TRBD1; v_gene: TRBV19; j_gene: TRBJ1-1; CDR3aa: CASSLGQANTEAFF; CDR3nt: TGTGCCAGTAGCCTTGGACAGGCGAACACTGAAGCTTTCTTT
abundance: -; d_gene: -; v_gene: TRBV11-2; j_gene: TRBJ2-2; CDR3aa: CASRPTGHTNTGELFF; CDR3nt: TGTGCCAGCAGGCCCACGGGACACACGAACACCGGGGAGCTGTTTTTT
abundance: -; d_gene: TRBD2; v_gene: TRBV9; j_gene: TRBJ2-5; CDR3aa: CASSARGERETQYF; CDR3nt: TGTGCCAGCAGCGCGCGGGGGGAGCGAGAGACCCAGTACTTC
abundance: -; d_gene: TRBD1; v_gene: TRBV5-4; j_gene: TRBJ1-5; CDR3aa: CASSDRGGNQPQHF; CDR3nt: TGTGCCAGCAGCGACAGGGGCGGCAATCAGCCCCAGCATTTT
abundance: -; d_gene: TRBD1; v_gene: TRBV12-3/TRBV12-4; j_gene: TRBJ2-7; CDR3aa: CASRKQGYEQYF; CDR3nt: TGTGCCAGCAGGAAACAGGGGTACGAGCAGTACTTC
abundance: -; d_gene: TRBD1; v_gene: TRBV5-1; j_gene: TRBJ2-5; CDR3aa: CASSGDRGGETQYF; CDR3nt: TGCGCCAGCAGCGGGGACAGGGGCGGAGAGACCCAGTACTTC
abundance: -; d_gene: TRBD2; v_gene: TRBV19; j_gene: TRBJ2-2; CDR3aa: CASSIGSGHTGELFF; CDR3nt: TGTGCCAGTAGTATCGGTAGCGGGCACACCGGGGAGCTGTTTTTT
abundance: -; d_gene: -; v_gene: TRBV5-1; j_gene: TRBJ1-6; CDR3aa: CASSTGNSPLHF; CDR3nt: TGCGCCAGCAGCACAGGCAATTCACCCCTCCACTTT
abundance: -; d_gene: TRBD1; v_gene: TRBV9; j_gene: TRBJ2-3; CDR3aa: CASSVGGQGATDTQYF; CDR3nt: TGTGCCAGCAGCGTAGGGGGTCAGGGGGCGACAGATACGCAGTATTTT
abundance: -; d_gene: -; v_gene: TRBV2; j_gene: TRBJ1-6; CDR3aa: CASVQGMGNSPLHF; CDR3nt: TGTGCCAGCGTACAGGGCATGGGGAATTCACCCCTCCACTTT
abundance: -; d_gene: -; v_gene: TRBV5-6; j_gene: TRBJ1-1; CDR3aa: CASSLDTFSEAFF; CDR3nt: TGTGCCAGCAGTTTGGACACCTTCTCAGAAGCTTTCTTT
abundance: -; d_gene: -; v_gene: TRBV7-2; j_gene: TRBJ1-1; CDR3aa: CASSQRRTEAFF; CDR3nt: TGTGCCAGCTCCCAACGGAGGACTGAAGCTTTCTTT
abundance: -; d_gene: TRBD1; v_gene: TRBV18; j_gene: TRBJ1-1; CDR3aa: CASSPRTGGFNTEAFF; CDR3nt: TGTGCCAGCTCACCCAGGACAGGGGGCTTCAACACTGAAGCTTTCTTT